The T cell receptor beta chain under discussion was sequenced for a study of T cells in localized non-small cell lung cancer. With regard to this clone: The antigen is not known.

The data were produced by immunoSEQ multiplex PCR, yet TCRdb's version contains in-frame clones alone and is incomplete. The sample carries about 1,000 clones, less than 25% recorded once. Notes on the study in general: Uninvolved adjacent lung had the highest recorded T cell clonality, with tumor below it. When the top 100 tumor clones were examined, a median around 61 of them also appeared in the adjacent lung, which was paired and uninvolved. Longer overall survival was linked to higher blood T cell density.

The V end was cut by 3 bases, the J end by 2 bases, with 7 bases between. Germline lookup yields CDR1 SQVTM and CDR2 ANQGSEA. CDR3 length: 12 amino acids. The chain couples TRBV29-1 to TRBJ1-2; a possible D gene is TRBD1 (5 bases). The material was normal lung tissue next to the tumor, obtained before any cancer treatment. The source of this sequence is a male donor at least 60 years old with stage I lung adenocarcinoma. The DNA for the CDR3 is TGCAGCGTTGACAGGGAAAACTATGGCTACACCTTC. It translates to CSVDRENYGYTF.